The 27 T cell receptor beta chains below were found in one sample sequenced in a study of T cell responses to AZD1222 COVID-19 vaccine. Data came from immunoSEQ multiplex PCR; TCRdb stores just in-frame clones and leaves some out. The profile covers 150,000 to 200,000 clones, with 85% to 95% appearing a single time and 5.1% taken by the ten largest. The sample here was peripheral blood, taken 28 days after the second AZD1222 dose. All receptors come from an adult who received the AZD1222 COVID-19 vaccine.

The V gene is TRBV7-9, the J gene TRBJ2-7, with D maybe TRBD1 (5 bases). The CDR3 has 14 residues. The V and J ends lost 0 bases and 0 bases respectively, with 6 bases between them. Germline V gene lookup returns CDR1 SEHNR and CDR2 FQNEAQ (reference sequence). The CDR3 bases are TGTGCCAGCAGCTTAGCGGGGCTCTCCTACGAGCAGTACTTC. The encoded protein is CASSLAGLSYEQYF. Variable domain in full (rest from reference TRBV7-9 and TRBJ2-7): DTGVSQNPRHKITKRGQNVTFRCDPISEHNRLYWYRQTLGQGPEFLTYFQNEAQLEKSRLLSDRFSAERPKGSFSTLEIQRTEQGDSAMYLCASSLAGLSYEQYFGPGTRLTVT.

The rearrangement links TRBV19 to TRBJ2-1, with 7 bases fitting TRBD2. This CDR3 has 14 amino acids. Losses at the gene ends were 3 bases for V and 5 bases for J; bases not matched to a gene: 4. Per germline, CDR1 LNHDA and CDR2 SQIVND (reference sequence). The CDR3: CASSMAGDHNEQFF. The CDR3 bases are TGTGCCAGTAGTATGGCGGGAGATCACAATGAGCAGTTCTTC. Combining the CDR3 with reference TRBV19 and TRBJ2-1 gives the whole variable domain DGGITQSPKYLFRKEGQNVTLSCEQNLNHDAMYWYRQDPGQGLRLIYYSQIVNDFQKGDIAEGYSVSREKKESFPLTVTSAQKNPTAFYLCASSMAGDHNEQFFGPGTRLTVL.

V usage is TRBV30 and J usage is TRBJ1-3; 10 positions match TRBD1. CDR1 is GTSNPN and CDR2 is SVGIG in the germline V gene (reference sequence). The CDR3 covers 17 residues. V lost 0 bases, J lost 4 bases, and 9 bases stayed unmatched. In DNA form, the CDR3 reads TGTGCCTGGAGTGTATTGGGGACAGGGGTCAAGGGAAACACCATATATTTT. Residues: CAWSVLGTGVKGNTIYF.

The chain couples TRBV27 to TRBJ2-1, with TRBD2 identical over 8 bases. V trimming: 6 bases; J trimming: 9 bases; junction bases outside the gene matches: 13. Germline V gives CDR1 MNHEY, CDR2 SMNVEV (reference sequence). The CDR3 totals 15 residues. The CDR3 nucleotides read TGTGCCAGCAGCCTCCCGCGGGCGGGAGGTGGTGAGCAGTTCTTC. This gives the protein CASSLPRAGGGEQFF.

The chain couples TRBV5-1 to TRBJ2-3, with D perhaps TRBD2 (6 bases). Trimming left V 0 bases short and J 5 bases short, with 16 bases between. Germline CDR1 SGHRS, CDR2 YFSETQ. This CDR3 has 16 amino acids. DNA of the CDR3: TGCGCCAGCAGCTTGGAGCGTCAGGGAGGTAGAGATACGCAGTATTTT. Its protein product is CASSLERQGGRDTQYF.

DNA of the CDR3: TGTGCCAGCAGCTTAGTTGGGACGGGTGAAAAACTGTTTTTT. Its protein is CASSLVGTGEKLFF. The gene calls are TRBV7-9 and TRBJ1-4, with D tentatively TRBD1 (5 bases). The CDR3 length is 14 residues. V lost 1 base to trimming and J lost 7 bases, with 10 bases between them. CDR1 SEHNR and CDR2 FQNEAQ come from the germline V gene (reference sequence).

This clone was counted once. The V gene is TRBV7-9, the J gene TRBJ1-2; 7 bases align to TRBD1. The CDR3 has 16 residues. Germline CDR1 is SEHNR and CDR2 is FQNEAQ (reference sequence). Losses at the gene ends were 3 bases for V and 1 base for J; bases not matched to a gene: 8. The CDR3 spells CASSLGTEYINYGYTF. DNA of the CDR3: TGTGCCAGCAGCTTGGGGACAGAATATATTAACTATGGCTACACCTTC. Looking up the rest from reference TRBV7-9 and TRBJ1-2 gives the full variable domain: DTGVSQNPRHKITKRGQNVTFRCDPISEHNRLYWYRQTLGQGPEFLTYFQNEAQLEKSRLLSDRFSAERPKGSFSTLEIQRTEQGDSAMYLCASSLGTEYINYGYTFGSGTRLTVV.

The gene calls are TRBV27 and TRBJ1-5, with TRBD1 as a possible D gene (6 bases). The CDR3 loop spans 15 amino acids. Germline V gene data show CDR1 as MNHEY and CDR2 as SMNVEV (reference sequence). The ends were cut back, 9 bases at V and 4 bases at J, with 19 bases in the middle. The DNA of the CDR3 is TGTGCCAGTTCCCCTATTGACAGGCCGAATCAGCCCCAGCATTTT. The encoded protein is CASSPIDRPNQPQHF.

This sequence joins TRBV4-2 and TRBJ2-1; D gene uncertain. The V gene lost 1 base and the J gene lost 3 bases, with 19 bases spanning the gap. The germline CDR1 and CDR2 sequences are LGHNA and YNFKEQ. The CDR3 is made up of 18 amino acids. CDR3 loop: CASSQGALGDSFYNEQFF. The CDR3 DNA is TGTGCCAGCAGCCAAGGGGCCCTAGGCGACTCCTTCTACAATGAGCAGTTCTTC.

This chain uses TRBV27 with TRBJ1-6, with 9 positions matching TRBD1. The CDR3 is 14 residues long. V shed 7 bases and J 7 bases; nucleotides not matched to a gene: 5. Looked up from germline, CDR1 is MNHEY and CDR2 is SMNVEV (reference sequence). CDR3 in amino acids: CASKTTGGNSPLHF. The CDR3 nucleotides read TGTGCCAGCAAAACGACAGGGGGGAATTCACCCCTCCACTTT.

V usage is TRBV19 and J usage is TRBJ1-1; D might be TRBD1 (6 bases). Trimming stripped 7 bases from V and 11 bases from J, with 23 bases between. There are 14 residues in the CDR3. The germline CDR1 and CDR2 sequences are LNHDA and SQIVND (reference sequence). The CDR3 loop reads CASKPNRAGRGAFF. The CDR3 DNA reads as TGTGCCAGTAAACCGAACAGGGCTGGGAGGGGCGCTTTCTTT.

The chain recombines TRBV7-3 with TRBJ1-1; 9 nucleotides agree with TRBD1. V was clipped by 5 bases and J by 6 bases; unmatched bases: 16. The CDR3 totals 17 residues. The germline V gene has CDR1 SGHTA and CDR2 FQGTGA. For the CDR3, the DNA is TGTGCCAGCAGCCTACGGGGACAGGGAAGTTTCTACGCTGAAGCTTTCTTT. Translation: CASSLRGQGSFYAEAFF.

The V and J genes are TRBV6-5 and TRBJ2-1; TRBD2 matches at 7 bases. CDR1 and CDR2 from the germline V gene are MNHEY and SVGAGI. The J segment lost 1 base and the V segment lost 0 bases, leaving 3 bases of the junction unmatched. CDR3 length: 16 amino acids. The CDR3 DNA reads TGTGCCAGCAGTTACTCGAATAGCGGGTCCTACAATGAGCAGTTCTTC. Translation gives CASSYSNSGSYNEQFF.

This chain joins TRBV12-3 or TRBV12-4 and TRBJ1-2; D unresolved. This CDR3 has 13 residues. The V and J ends lost 1 base and 3 bases respectively, with 6 bases between them. This CDR3 reads CASSLEPHYGYTF. CDR3 coding DNA: TGTGCCAGCAGTTTAGAGCCACACTATGGCTACACCTTC.

CDR3 region: CASSEVGGLAGGVQFF. The CDR3 nucleotides read TGTGCCAGCAGTGAGGTAGGGGGACTAGCGGGAGGAGTGCAGTTCTTC. V is TRBV25-1 and J is TRBJ2-1, with 15 positions matching TRBD2. V shed 3 bases, J shed 12 bases, and the junction held 9 bases outside the gene matches. This CDR3 is built from 16 residues. The V gene's germline CDR1 is MGHDK and CDR2 SYGVNS.

The CDR3 spells CAISETQGLSYEQYF. Here the CDR3 DNA reads TGTGCCATCAGTGAGACCCAGGGGCTCTCCTACGAGCAGTACTTC. This rearrangement joins TRBV10-3 to TRBJ2-7; perhaps TRBD1 as D (6 bases). Germline loops: CDR1 ENHRY, CDR2 SYGVKD. V gave up 2 bases and J gave up 0 bases, with 11 bases separating them. The CDR3 has 15 amino acids.

The chain joins TRBV7-6 to TRBJ1-4; D not resolved. V lost 1 base to trimming and J lost 0 bases, with 9 bases between them. This CDR3 has 16 residues. Germline V CDR1 and CDR2: SGHVS, FNYEAQ. CDR3 in DNA: TGTGCCAGCAGCTTAGGCCCTACAGCAACTAATGAAAAACTGTTTTTT. Translating it yields CASSLGPTATNEKLFF.

The chain joins TRBV4-1 to TRBJ1-3, with D hard to call. The CDR3 spans 15 residues. The germline gives CDR1 MGHRA, CDR2 YSYEKL. The V end lost 0 bases, the J end lost 0 bases, and 6 bases lay between the germline ends. The CDR3 DNA follows: TGCGCCAGCAGCCAAGAGGAGTACTCTGGAAACACCATATATTTT. This gives the protein CASSQEEYSGNTIYF.

This clone appeared a single time. This chain connects TRBV3-1 (or the pseudogene TRBV3-2) to TRBJ1-2; D is uncertain. From germline, CDR1 is LGHDT and CDR2 YNNKEL (reference sequence). V dropped 1 base and J dropped 1 base, with 1 base sitting between them. The CDR3 is made up of 12 amino acids. The CDR3 DNA follows: TGTGCCAGCAGCCAAGTTAACTATGGCTACACCTTC. Its translation is CASSQVNYGYTF.

The rearrangement links TRBV19 to TRBJ1-6; D is undetermined. This CDR3 comprises 13 residues. Germline lookup yields CDR1 LNHDA and CDR2 SQIVND (reference sequence). Trimming took off 2 bases at V and 14 bases at J, with 13 bases between the two ends. CDR3 coding DNA: TGTGCCAGTAGTATAAATCTATTCTCCACCCTCCACTTT. This sequence encodes CASSINLFSTLHF.

The CDR3 region has the DNA TGCAGCGTTGGCGGAATCACAGATACGCAGTATTTT. Its translation: CSVGGITDTQYF. The chain has TRBV29-1 and TRBJ2-3, with no clear D. Trimming took off 4 bases at V and 2 bases at J, with 7 bases between the two ends. The CDR3 is 12 residues long. CDR1 is SQVTM, CDR2 ANQGSEA, per germline.

This rearrangement joins TRBV7-9 to TRBJ2-7; perhaps TRBD2 as D (5 bases). V was pared by 6 bases and J by 4 bases, with 19 bases between. Germline-derived CDR1 and CDR2 are SEHNR and FQNEAQ (reference sequence). The CDR3 contains 15 residues. This chain's CDR3 is CASSQPPGSVYEQYF. CDR3 nucleotide sequence: TGTGCCAGCAGTCAACCTCCGGGTAGCGTTTACGAGCAGTACTTC.

The V call is TRBV9, the J call TRBJ2-2, with D possibly being TRBD1 or TRBD2 (5 bases each). V lost 4 bases and J 4 bases, leaving 17 bases between the germline ends. CDR1 SGDLS and CDR2 YYNGEE come from the germline V gene. The CDR3 runs 16 residues. The CDR3 spells CASSSSAGTFTGELFF. In DNA form, the CDR3 reads TGTGCCAGCAGCTCGTCAGCCGGGACCTTCACCGGGGAGCTGTTTTTT.

The V gene is TRBV5-4, the J gene TRBJ2-6; D is unclear. Trimming took off 2 bases at V and 3 bases at J, with 6 bases between the two ends. CDR3 length: 14 amino acids. Germline V gene lookup returns CDR1 SGHNT and CDR2 YYREEE (reference sequence). In nucleotides, the CDR3 is TGTGCCAGCAGCTTTCCTGGTGGGGCCAACGTCCTGACTTTC. As protein: CASSFPGGANVLTF.

V is TRBV4-1 and J is TRBJ2-7; TRBD1 or TRBD2 may be the D gene (5 bases each). Germline CDR1 MGHRA, CDR2 YSYEKL. The length of the CDR3 is 16 residues. V was trimmed by 2 bases and J by 3 bases, leaving 17 bases between them. The CDR3: CASSQHSRDRRYEQYF. The CDR3 DNA reads TGCGCCAGCAGCCAACACTCCCGGGACCGACGCTACGAGCAGTACTTC.

This clone was seen more than once but under ten times. The rearrangement uses TRBV7-2 and TRBJ2-7; 8 bases line up with TRBD2. Germline V gene sequence: CDR1 SGHTA, CDR2 FQGNSA. This CDR3 is 17 amino acids long. V gave up 5 bases and J gave up 3 bases; unmatched junction bases: 15. CDR3 amino acids: CASSPRGGGRFNYEQYF. CDR3 in DNA: TGTGCCAGCAGCCCCAGGGGCGGCGGGAGGTTCAACTACGAGCAGTACTTC.

J is TRBJ2-2 and V is TRBV11-2, with a weak D call TRBD2 (5 bases). CDR3 length equals 13 residues. Germline V gene data show CDR1 as SGHAT and CDR2 as FQNNGV. The V end lost 5 bases, the J end lost 6 bases, and 10 bases lay between the germline ends. CDR3 bases: TGTGCCAGCAGCCCGTCGAGGGCCGGGGAGCTGTTTTTT. Its protein product is CASSPSRAGELFF.